The clone carrying this T cell receptor (beta chain) has more than one count but fewer than ten. The data were taken from a study of T cell clonotyping in hematopoietic cell transplantation. Some clones are missing from TCRdb's copy, which holds only in-frame ones; the method was immunoSEQ multiplex PCR. The sample lists 45,000 to 60,000 clones, around 86% occurring once. The time point was: recipient sample about 28 days before transplant, after cytoreduction. Trimming removed 7 bases at V and 3 bases at J, with 6 bases between. The CDR3 runs 11 residues. Germline V lookup: CDR1 SNHLY, CDR2 FYNNEI. This rearrangement joins TRBV2 to TRBJ1-1, with unresolved D. The material sequenced was peripheral blood mononuclear cells, taken before stem cell transplant. This receptor was identified in a man aged 55-75 years with biphenotypic leukemia. Some clones in this sample may be carry-over from other donors' samples. CDR3 protein: CASTRYTEAFF. CDR3 bases: TGTGCCAGCACCCGATACACTGAAGCTTTCTTT.